This T cell receptor (beta chain) was sequenced during a study of T cell repertoires in cytomegalovirus infection. Looking at the study overall: Carrying CMV and the relevant HLA type showed in public TCR beta signatures. Study outcomes and limitations: People with CMV and the relevant HLA were identified by cumulative public TCR beta family frequency.

TCRdb fed the reads into MiXCR, producing one record per CDR3 protein. Of hundreds of thousands of distinct CDR3 sequences detected, around 30% appear once; the ten largest clones hold 11% to 15%. This clonotype occurred many times. What it binds is not known. The CDR3 is made up of 18 amino acids. Germline V gene lookup returns CDR1 SGHTA and CDR2 FQGNSA. Losses at the gene ends were 3 bases for V and 0 bases for J; bases not matched to a gene: 7. The chain is built from TRBV7-2 and TRBJ2-1, with 11 bases identical to TRBD2. The receptor's source is a human donor in good health (CMV status not recorded). Some clones in this sample may be carry-over from other donors' samples. The sequences come from cultured CD8+ T cells from PBMCs, collected from culture after CMV antigen stimulation. CDR3 loop: CASSFGLAGSRSYNEQFF. The CDR3, as DNA: TGTGCCAGCAGCTTCGGACTAGCGGGCAGTCGCTCCTACAATGAGCAGTTCTTC.